This T cell receptor beta chain was captured in a study of blood T cell repertoires in COVID-19. TCRdb's table, derived via immunoSEQ multiplex PCR, lists solely in-frame clones and lacks some. Among 350,000 to 550,000 clones listed, roughly nine tenths were seen once. V gave up 3 bases and J gave up 7 bases, with 7 bases separating them. This CDR3 region has 11 residues. Germline CDR1 MDHEN, CDR2 SYDVKM. Remarks on this clone: Other DNA sequences of this sample code for an identical CDR3.

The gene calls are TRBV28 and TRBJ2-7; the D gene is possibly TRBD1 (6 bases). The TCR originated in a man younger than 45 who had recovered from COVID-19. Sequenced sample: PBMCs or T cells enriched from blood (not recorded which). The CDR3, as DNA: TGTGCCAGCAGTTTGAGGGGGGAGCAGTACTTC. It specifies CASSLRGEQYF. The entire variable domain, with the rest obtained from reference TRBV28 and TRBJ2-7, is as follows: DVKVTQSSRYLVKRTGEKVFLECVQDMDHENMFWYRQDPGLGLRLIYFSYDVKMKEKGDIPEGYSVSREKKERFSLILESASTNQTSMYLCASSLRGEQYFGPGTRLTVT.